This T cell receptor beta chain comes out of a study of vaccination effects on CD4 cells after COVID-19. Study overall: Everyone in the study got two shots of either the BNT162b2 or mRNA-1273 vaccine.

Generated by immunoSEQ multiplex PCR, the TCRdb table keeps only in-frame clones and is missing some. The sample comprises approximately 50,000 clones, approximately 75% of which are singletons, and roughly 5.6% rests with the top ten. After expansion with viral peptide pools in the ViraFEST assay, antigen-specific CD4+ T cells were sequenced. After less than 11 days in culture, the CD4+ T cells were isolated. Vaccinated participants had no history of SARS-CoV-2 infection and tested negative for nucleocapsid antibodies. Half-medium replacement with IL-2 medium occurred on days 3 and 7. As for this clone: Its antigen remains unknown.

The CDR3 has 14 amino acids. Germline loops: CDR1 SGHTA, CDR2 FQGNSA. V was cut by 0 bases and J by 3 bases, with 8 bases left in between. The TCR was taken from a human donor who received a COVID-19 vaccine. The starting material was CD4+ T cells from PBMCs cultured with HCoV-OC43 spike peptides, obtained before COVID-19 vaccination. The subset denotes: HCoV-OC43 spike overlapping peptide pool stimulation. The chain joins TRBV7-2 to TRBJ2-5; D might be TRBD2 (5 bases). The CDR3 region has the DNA TGTGCCAGCAGCTTAGCAGGAGGTAAAGAGACCCAGTACTTC. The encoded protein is CASSLAGGKETQYF.